This T cell receptor beta chain is from a study of CD8 T cells in Susac syndrome. Regarding the study as a whole: A relatively small number of individuals underwent TCR sequencing and HLA analysis.

The CDR3 runs to 12 residues. CDR1 and CDR2 (germline): SQVTM, ANQGSEA. Trimming removed 7 bases at V and 1 base at J, with 10 bases between. Sequencing targeted TCR beta in T cells from blood (CD8+ and CD4+). Fulfillment of recently defined diagnostic criteria for definite or probable disease was shown by the patients with Susac syndrome. RNA amounts of roughly 0.45 to 1 ug underwent reverse transcription with random hexamers. Amplification of TCR beta CDR3 spanned 54 Vbeta and 13 Jbeta via immunoSEQ multiplex PCR. One entry per CDR3 protein, called by TCRdb with MiXCR from the immunoSEQ multiplex PCR reads. Among under 80,000 distinct CDR3 sequences, 85% to 95% were seen once, and the ten largest hold about 0.52%. In the case of this clonotype: What it recognizes is unknown.

Sequencing was carried out using CD4+ T cells from PBMCs. The clonotype originates from a human donor with Susac syndrome. J is TRBJ1-1 and V is TRBV29-1; D is undetermined. CDR3 residues: CSAADGNTEAFF. The DNA of the CDR3 is TGCAGCGCTGCGGACGGGAACACTGAAGCTTTCTTT.